A selection of T cell receptor beta chains follows, all from one sample in a study of T cells after yellow fever vaccination. TCRdb used MiXCR to reprocess the 5' RACE reads, holding one entry per CDR3 protein. This table holds about 300,000 distinct CDR3 sequences, roughly 6.8% found once. The sample here was PBMCs, taken about 41 days after the first yellow fever vaccination. These receptors all stem from a man younger than 35 who received the YFV17D yellow fever vaccine. CDR3s include the opening cysteine and the closing phenylalanine or tryptophan. A D gene is named only where the DNA matches it firmly. Where a row states a size, it is once, few, many or the class of an expanded clone; other rows omit it.

clone_size: .; v_call: TRBV6-1; j_call: TRBJ2-2; d_call: .; cdr3_aa: CASSFHYTGELFF; cdr3_nt: TGTGCCAGCTCCTTTCACTACACCGGGGAGCTGTTTTTT
clone_size: many; v_call: TRBV18; j_call: TRBJ2-1; d_call: TRBD2; cdr3_aa: CASSREGGSSYNEQFF; cdr3_nt: TGTGCCAGCTCCCGGGAGGGCGGGAGCTCCTACAATGAGCAGTTCTTC
clone_size: many; v_call: TRBV4-2; j_call: TRBJ1-6; d_call: .; cdr3_aa: CASSQGLQSPLHF; cdr3_nt: TGTGCCAGCAGCCAGGGACTTCAATCACCCCTCCACTTT
clone_size: many; v_call: TRBV5-1; j_call: TRBJ1-5; d_call: TRBD1; cdr3_aa: CASSLANPETGLYQPQHF; cdr3_nt: TGCGCCAGCAGCTTGGCGAACCCGGAGACAGGGCTATATCAGCCCCAGCATTTT
clone_size: few; v_call: TRBV7-3; j_call: TRBJ2-1; d_call: .; cdr3_aa: CASSSHFTDGLGEQFF; cdr3_nt: TGTGCCAGCAGCTCCCATTTCACGGACGGGCTGGGAGAGCAGTTCTTC
clone_size: many; v_call: TRBV3-1; j_call: TRBJ1-5; d_call: .; cdr3_aa: CASSQARQQPQHF; cdr3_nt: TGTGCCAGCAGCCAGGCCCGACAGCAGCCCCAGCATTTT
clone_size: .; v_call: TRBV25-1; j_call: TRBJ1-1; d_call: .; cdr3_aa: CASSAWNREAFF; cdr3_nt: TGTGCCAGCAGTGCCTGGAATCGAGAAGCTTTCTTT
clone_size: few; v_call: TRBV29-1; j_call: TRBJ2-5; d_call: .; cdr3_aa: CSVEVLQLQETQYF; cdr3_nt: TGCAGCGTTGAAGTTTTACAGCTACAAGAGACCCAGTACTTC
clone_size: .; v_call: TRBV25-1; j_call: TRBJ2-7; d_call: .; cdr3_aa: CASSESTYEQYF; cdr3_nt: TGTGCCAGCAGTGAATCTACCTACGAGCAGTACTTC
clone_size: .; v_call: TRBV20-1; j_call: TRBJ1-2; d_call: .; cdr3_aa: CSARRDGYYGYTF; cdr3_nt: TGCAGTGCTAGACGTGACGGATACTATGGCTACACCTTC
clone_size: .; v_call: TRBV9; j_call: TRBJ2-1; d_call: .; cdr3_aa: CASSQTNSYNEQFF; cdr3_nt: TGTGCCAGCAGTCAGACAAACTCCTACAATGAGCAGTTCTTC
clone_size: few; v_call: TRBV5-4; j_call: TRBJ1-2; d_call: .; cdr3_aa: CASSLAGGQYGYTF; cdr3_nt: TGTGCCAGCAGCTTGGCGGGGGGGCAGTATGGCTACACCTTC
clone_size: .; v_call: TRBV27; j_call: TRBJ1-2; d_call: .; cdr3_aa: CASSLSFRGGNYGYTF; cdr3_nt: TGTGCCAGCAGTTTGTCTTTCAGGGGAGGAAACTATGGCTACACCTTC
clone_size: .; v_call: TRBV7-8; j_call: TRBJ2-1; d_call: .; cdr3_aa: CASSFEGFSEQFF; cdr3_nt: TGTGCCAGCAGCTTCGAGGGGTTTAGTGAGCAGTTCTTC
clone_size: .; v_call: TRBV20-1; j_call: TRBJ2-3; d_call: TRBD2; cdr3_aa: CSAETSGGVFGTDTQYF; cdr3_nt: TGCAGTGCGGAGACTAGCGGGGGGGTTTTCGGCACAGATACGCAGTATTTT
clone_size: .; v_call: TRBV5-1; j_call: TRBJ1-1; d_call: TRBD1; cdr3_aa: CASSARGGLGNTEAFF; cdr3_nt: TGCGCCAGCAGCGCGAGAGGGGGCCTCGGAAACACTGAAGCTTTCTTT
clone_size: few; v_call: TRBV20-1; j_call: TRBJ2-2; d_call: TRBD2; cdr3_aa: CSARDRGGASTGELFF; cdr3_nt: TGCAGTGCTAGAGATCGCGGGGGGGCGAGCACCGGGGAGCTGTTTTTT
clone_size: many; v_call: TRBV6-4; j_call: TRBJ2-2; d_call: TRBD2; cdr3_aa: CASSSGDTGELFF; cdr3_nt: TGTGCCAGCAGTAGCGGGGACACCGGGGAGCTGTTTTTT
clone_size: .; v_call: TRBV29-1; j_call: TRBJ2-7; d_call: .; cdr3_aa: CSVGLQGYEQYF; cdr3_nt: TGCAGCGTGGGACTTCAGGGGTACGAGCAGTACTTC
clone_size: few; v_call: TRBV10-3; j_call: TRBJ1-5; d_call: TRBD1; cdr3_aa: CAISGNRGRNQPQHF; cdr3_nt: TGTGCCATCAGTGGTAACAGGGGTCGCAATCAGCCCCAGCATTTT
clone_size: .; v_call: TRBV20-1; j_call: TRBJ1-6; d_call: .; cdr3_aa: CSARLVGPSLRGDSPLHF; cdr3_nt: TGCAGTGCTAGATTAGTTGGACCTTCCCTTAGGGGAGATTCACCCCTCCACTTT
clone_size: .; v_call: TRBV4-3; j_call: TRBJ2-5; d_call: TRBD2; cdr3_aa: CASSQRTSGETQYF; cdr3_nt: TGCGCCAGCAGCCAGCGGACTAGCGGAGAGACCCAGTACTTC
clone_size: few; v_call: TRBV7-2; j_call: TRBJ2-4; d_call: .; cdr3_aa: CASSTQGLLAKNIQYF; cdr3_nt: TGTGCCAGCAGCACACAGGGTTTGCTAGCCAAAAACATTCAGTACTTC
clone_size: many; v_call: TRBV5-1; j_call: TRBJ1-2; d_call: TRBD1; cdr3_aa: CASSGTGLRSYGYTF; cdr3_nt: TGCGCCAGCAGCGGGACAGGGCTTCGCTCCTATGGCTACACCTTC
clone_size: few; v_call: TRBV11-2; j_call: TRBJ1-4; d_call: .; cdr3_aa: CASSLDAAGGKLFF; cdr3_nt: TGTGCCAGCAGCTTAGACGCAGCAGGAGGAAAACTGTTTTTT
clone_size: many; v_call: TRBV9; j_call: TRBJ2-2; d_call: .; cdr3_aa: CASSVRNTGELFF; cdr3_nt: TGTGCCAGCAGCGTCCGGAACACCGGGGAGCTGTTTTTT
clone_size: few; v_call: TRBV5-1; j_call: TRBJ2-5; d_call: .; cdr3_aa: CASTEQETQYF; cdr3_nt: TGCGCCAGCACCGAGCAAGAGACCCAGTACTTC
clone_size: .; v_call: TRBV5-1; j_call: TRBJ2-1; d_call: .; cdr3_aa: CASRRDRGNEQFF; cdr3_nt: TGCGCCAGCAGGAGGGACCGGGGCAATGAGCAGTTCTTC
clone_size: many; v_call: TRBV5-1; j_call: TRBJ2-3; d_call: TRBD1; cdr3_aa: CASSRDRGVRGTDTQYF; cdr3_nt: TGCGCCAGCAGCAGGGACAGGGGTGTTAGGGGCACAGATACGCAGTATTTT
clone_size: .; v_call: TRBV5-4; j_call: TRBJ2-7; d_call: TRBD1; cdr3_aa: CASSLALDRVYPYEQYF; cdr3_nt: TGTGCCAGCAGCTTGGCCTTGGACAGGGTTTACCCCTACGAGCAGTACTTC
clone_size: many; v_call: TRBV5-1; j_call: TRBJ2-5; d_call: TRBD1; cdr3_aa: CASSPLSTGGEGTQYF; cdr3_nt: TGCGCCAGCAGCCCTCTGTCGACAGGGGGCGAGGGGACCCAGTACTTC
clone_size: few; v_call: TRBV5-1; j_call: TRBJ2-5; d_call: TRBD2; cdr3_aa: CASSAQPGGEETQYF; cdr3_nt: TGCGCCAGCAGCGCCCAACCGGGGGGGGAAGAGACCCAGTACTTC
clone_size: .; v_call: TRBV28; j_call: TRBJ2-5; d_call: .; cdr3_aa: CASSFWTLTSQETQYF; cdr3_nt: TGTGCCAGCAGTTTCTGGACTCTAACCTCCCAAGAGACCCAGTACTTC
clone_size: .; v_call: TRBV18; j_call: TRBJ1-1; d_call: TRBD1; cdr3_aa: CASSPTGEGIAFF; cdr3_nt: TGTGCCAGCTCACCGACAGGGGAGGGGATTGCTTTCTTT
clone_size: few; v_call: TRBV2; j_call: TRBJ2-3; d_call: .; cdr3_aa: CASTPTLSTDTQYF; cdr3_nt: TGTGCCAGCACTCCGACCTTGAGCACAGATACGCAGTATTTT
clone_size: many; v_call: TRBV9; j_call: TRBJ2-6; d_call: .; cdr3_aa: CASSVDAGANVLTF; cdr3_nt: TGTGCCAGCAGCGTAGATGCAGGGGCCAACGTCCTGACTTTC
clone_size: .; v_call: TRBV7-2; j_call: TRBJ1-6; d_call: .; cdr3_aa: CASKSVGNSPLHF; cdr3_nt: TGTGCCAGCAAGTCCGTTGGGAATTCACCCCTCCACTTT
clone_size: many; v_call: TRBV20-1; j_call: TRBJ1-4; d_call: .; cdr3_aa: CSARDPGGRNEKLFF; cdr3_nt: TGCAGTGCTAGAGATCCGGGCGGACGAAATGAAAAACTGTTTTTT
clone_size: few; v_call: TRBV7-8; j_call: TRBJ2-2; d_call: .; cdr3_aa: CASSLASSPSRGTGELFF; cdr3_nt: TGTGCCAGCAGCTTAGCCTCCTCCCCCTCGAGGGGCACCGGGGAGCTGTTTTTT
clone_size: few; v_call: TRBV7-8; j_call: TRBJ1-5; d_call: TRBD1; cdr3_aa: CASSLVGQGLGPQHF; cdr3_nt: TGTGCCAGCAGCTTAGTAGGACAGGGGTTAGGGCCCCAGCATTTT
clone_size: many; v_call: TRBV7-2; j_call: TRBJ2-4; d_call: .; cdr3_aa: CASSPGGSKNIQYF; cdr3_nt: TGTGCCAGCAGCCCTGGGGGCAGCAAAAACATTCAGTACTTC
clone_size: .; v_call: TRBV10-3; j_call: TRBJ2-3; d_call: TRBD1; cdr3_aa: CAIGTGELDTQYF; cdr3_nt: TGTGCCATCGGGACAGGGGAATTAGATACGCAGTATTTT
clone_size: many; v_call: TRBV5-1; j_call: TRBJ2-5; d_call: TRBD2; cdr3_aa: CASSKERGETQYF; cdr3_nt: TGCGCCAGCAGTAAAGAGCGGGGAGAGACCCAGTACTTC
clone_size: .; v_call: TRBV20-1; j_call: TRBJ1-4; d_call: .; cdr3_aa: CSGAGQSNEKLFF; cdr3_nt: TGCAGCGGAGCGGGGCAGAGTAATGAAAAACTGTTTTTT
clone_size: .; v_call: TRBV20-1; j_call: TRBJ1-6; d_call: TRBD1; cdr3_aa: CSATPDRGRLSYNSPLHF; cdr3_nt: TGCAGTGCAACCCCCGACAGGGGGCGGTTGTCCTATAATTCACCCCTCCACTTT
clone_size: many; v_call: TRBV20-1; j_call: TRBJ1-1; d_call: .; cdr3_aa: CSVPTQSEAFF; cdr3_nt: TGCAGTGTCCCTACACAGTCTGAAGCTTTCTTT
clone_size: few; v_call: TRBV27; j_call: TRBJ2-3; d_call: .; cdr3_aa: CASSLWSAADTQYF; cdr3_nt: TGTGCCAGCAGTTTATGGTCGGCGGCAGATACGCAGTATTTT
clone_size: few; v_call: TRBV20-1; j_call: TRBJ2-1; d_call: TRBD2; cdr3_aa: CSARAGLAFWEQFF; cdr3_nt: TGCAGTGCTAGGGCAGGACTAGCCTTCTGGGAGCAGTTCTTC
clone_size: few; v_call: TRBV6-1; j_call: TRBJ2-5; d_call: .; cdr3_aa: CASSNKAGYVRTQYF; cdr3_nt: TGTGCCAGCAGCAACAAAGCTGGCTACGTTAGGACCCAGTACTTC
clone_size: few; v_call: TRBV30; j_call: TRBJ2-7; d_call: TRBD1; cdr3_aa: CASAPGGRYEQYF; cdr3_nt: TGTGCCTCCGCCCCAGGGGGCAGGTACGAGCAGTACTTC
clone_size: .; v_call: TRBV4-1; j_call: TRBJ2-7; d_call: .; cdr3_aa: CASSQAVGPGRAYEQYF; cdr3_nt: TGCGCCAGCAGCCAAGCCGTAGGGCCAGGGCGGGCCTACGAGCAGTACTTC
clone_size: .; v_call: TRBV7-2; j_call: TRBJ1-1; d_call: .; cdr3_aa: CASSLWAGDTEAFF; cdr3_nt: TGTGCCAGCAGCTTATGGGCAGGGGACACTGAAGCTTTCTTT
clone_size: few; v_call: TRBV29-1; j_call: TRBJ2-3; d_call: .; cdr3_aa: CSVEDWGHQTATDTQYF; cdr3_nt: TGCAGCGTTGAAGACTGGGGGCACCAGACCGCCACAGATACGCAGTATTTT
clone_size: many; v_call: TRBV29-1; j_call: TRBJ2-5; d_call: TRBD2; cdr3_aa: CSSGGTSGETQYF; cdr3_nt: TGCAGCTCAGGTGGGACTAGCGGAGAGACCCAGTACTTC